This T cell receptor beta chain was observed in a study of CD8 T cells in ankylosing spondylitis. Findings and caveats of the study: A TCR beta motif of fewer than ten highly homologous variants seemed to mark ankylosing spondylitis blood. The authors reported significant enrichment of disease-linked clones in matched ankylosing spondylitis synovial fluid. Previously reported in reactive arthritis synovial fluid and blood were some of the motif variants. Disease-linked clones bore a CD8+ phenotype and were relatively rare in peripheral blood.

The CDR3 runs 16 residues. The ends were cut back, 6 bases at V and 7 bases at J, with 22 bases in the middle. Looked up from germline, CDR1 is SNHLY and CDR2 is FYNNEI. This clonotype has at least ten counts. The antigen remains unidentified. Each TCR beta library was made by quantitative 5'-RACE that incorporated molecular barcodes. TCRdb re-called the 5' RACE reads with MiXCR, one entry per CDR3 protein. The sample consists of more than 250,000 distinct CDR3 sequences, approximately 8.2% of them appearing once. This TCR was sampled from a male donor with ankylosing spondylitis. J is TRBJ2-1 and V is TRBV2; D possibly matches TRBD1 or TRBD2 (5 bases each). Sequenced: blood, either unsorted or a sorted T cell fraction (not recorded which). The CDR3 region is CASSVSGGVIGNEQFF. The CDR3 nucleotides are TGTGCCAGCAGCGTTTCTGGGGGAGTGATAGGGAATGAGCAGTTCTTC. Filled out from reference TRBV2 and TRBJ2-1, the complete variable domain reads EPEVTQTPSHQVTQMGQEVILRCVPISNHLYFYWYRQILGQKVEFLVSFYNNEISEKSEIFDDQFSVERPDGSNFTLKIRSTKLEDSAMYFCASSVSGGVIGNEQFFGPGTRLTVL.